Listed here are 14 T cell receptor beta chains from one sample, sequenced in a study of blood T cells in healthy people across ages. A sample-barcoded 5' primer and a J-beta primer mix were used in a second PCR of about 6 to 11 cycles. A single record per CDR3 protein comes from TCRdb applying MiXCR to the 5' RACE reads. Of approximately 730,000 distinct CDR3 sequences listed, about 48% are singletons. Input material: blood. The source is an elderly man in good health.

Only a few counts were recorded for this clonotype. V usage is TRBV20-1 and J usage is TRBJ2-1; D may be TRBD2 (6 bases). This CDR3 region has 14 residues. Germline CDR1 and CDR2: DFQATT and SNEGSKA (reference sequence). The ends were cut back, 6 bases at V and 4 bases at J, with 16 bases in the middle. DNA for the CDR3: TGCAGTGCAGACTGGACTACTCTATACAATGAGCAGTTCTTC. It translates to CSADWTTLYNEQFF.

This clonotype appeared once. This chain's CDR3 is CASSLGQSYRRNEAFF. The CDR3 DNA is TGTGCCAGCAGTTTAGGGCAATCGTACAGGCGAAATGAAGCTTTCTTT. V gene TRBV27 combines with J gene TRBJ1-1, with a tentative D call TRBD1 (5 bases). CDR1 and CDR2 (germline): MNHEY, SMNVEV (reference sequence). V was cut by 2 bases and J by 7 bases, with 20 bases left in between. This CDR3 is 16 amino acids long.

This clonotype was detected only once. This may come from a read error, since a much larger clone is one base off. The chain carries TRBV6-6 and TRBJ1-1; unclear D gene. The V gene's germline CDR1 is MNHNY and CDR2 SVGAGI (reference sequence). CDR3 size: 11 residues. Written as DNA, the CDR3 is TGTGCCATCAGTTATGCCACTGAAGCTTTCTTT. It yields the protein CAISYATEAFF.

The chain is built from TRBV7-2 and TRBJ2-3; the D is unclear. Deletions cut 0 bases from V and 14 bases from J, with 21 bases between. There are 15 residues in the CDR3. Per germline, CDR1 SGHTA and CDR2 FQGNSA. CDR3 coding DNA: TGTGCCAGCAGCTTAGCGACCAAATTATCCAGATACGCGTATTTT. Encoded protein: CASSLATKLSRYAYF.

The chain couples TRBV30 to TRBJ1-3, with D unresolved. Trimming left V 1 base short and J 0 bases short, with 13 bases between. The CDR3 has 16 amino acids. From germline, CDR1 is GTSNPN and CDR2 SVGIG (reference sequence). Here the CDR3 DNA reads TGTGCCTGGAGTGCGGGTCCTCCTGGCTCTGGAAACACCATATATTTT. It yields the protein CAWSAGPPGSGNTIYF.

This clonotype appeared a few times. The chain combines TRBV9 with TRBJ2-7; no clear D gene. The germline V and J ends were trimmed by 4 bases and 7 bases, with 18 bases remaining between them. Germline CDR1 is SGDLS and CDR2 is YYNGEE. This CDR3 is built from 14 residues. In nucleotides, the CDR3 is TGTGCCAGCAGCCCTCTTGCGCTCTCGGAGGAGCAGTACTTC. Translated, it gives CASSPLALSEEQYF.

As to this clonotype: Mismatch with germline at one junction end may stem from a read error. The V call is TRBV7-7, the J call TRBJ2-5; D might be TRBD1 (5 bases). TRBJ2-7 matches the DNA end more closely, so the J call is doubtful. Germline CDR1 reads SSHAT; CDR2 reads FNYEAQ (reference sequence). The CDR3 contains 14 residues. CDR3 DNA: TGTGCTAGCAGCTCGACAGTTACAAGCGACGAGCAGTACTTC. Translating gives CASSSTVTSDEQYF.

With respect to this clonotype: The junction differs from germline at one of its ends, possibly a read error. The chain couples TRBV9 to TRBJ2-3, with TRBD2 matching 7 bases. This CDR3 is built from 15 residues. Per germline, CDR1 SGDLS and CDR2 YYNGEE. In nucleotides, the CDR3 is TGCGCCAGCGGAAAGGGAGGGCCTAGAGCAGATACGCAGTATTTT. Encoded protein: CASGKGGPRADTQYF.

V usage is TRBV29-1 and J usage is TRBJ2-5; D tentatively fits TRBD1 or TRBD2 (5 bases each). The end of the DNA is better explained by TRBJ2-7, so the J call may be wrong. This CDR3 comprises 15 residues. Germline V gene lookup returns CDR1 SQVTM and CDR2 ANQGSEA. This CDR3 is CSVLGPGPRSYEQYF. CDR3 DNA sequence: TGCAGCGTTCTGGGACCGGGTCCAAGGTCCTACGAGCAGTACTTC.

The genes are TRBV2 and TRBJ1-2; 10 positions agree with TRBD1. The V segment lost 7 bases and the J segment 6 bases; nucleotides outside the gene matches: 8. In germline, CDR1 is SNHLY, CDR2 FYNNEI. The CDR3 runs 14 residues. This CDR3 reads CASTRTGGEDGYTF. The CDR3 coding sequence is TGTGCCAGCACGAGGACAGGGGGTGAGGATGGCTACACCTTC. The complete variable domain, with remaining parts taken from reference TRBV2 and TRBJ1-2, reads EPEVTQTPSHQVTQMGQEVILRCVPISNHLYFYWYRQILGQKVEFLVSFYNNEISEKSEIFDDQFSVERPDGSNFTLKIRSTKLEDSAMYFCASTRTGGEDGYTFGSGTRLTVV.

The chain has TRBV6-2 or TRBV6-3 and TRBJ1-5; tentatively, D is TRBD1 (5 bases). The CDR3 covers 14 residues. CDR1 and CDR2 from the germline V gene are MNHEY and SVGEGT. The V and J ends lost 0 bases and 3 bases respectively, with 6 bases between them. The CDR3: CASSYSTVNQPQHF. The CDR3, as DNA: TGTGCCAGCAGTTACTCGACAGTCAATCAGCCCCAGCATTTT.

The V and J genes are TRBV20-1 and TRBJ2-1; possible D gene TRBD2, 5 bases. Germline V gene sequence: CDR1 DFQATT, CDR2 SNEGSKA (reference sequence). V was pared by 6 bases and J by 6 bases, with 18 bases between. The CDR3 has 14 amino acids. The CDR3 loop is CSAVRDRRVNEQFF. The CDR3 nucleotides read TGCAGTGCAGTGAGGGATAGAAGGGTCAATGAGCAGTTCTTC.

This clonotype was seen only a few times. V gene TRBV6-1 combines with J gene TRBJ2-3; 8 positions agree with TRBD1. The length of the CDR3 is 18 residues. Germline lookup yields CDR1 MNHNS and CDR2 SASEGT. With V trimmed by 7 bases and J by 14 bases, 29 bases remained unmatched. In DNA form, the CDR3 reads TGTGCCAGCAAGGGTTCTCAGGGGGCGCTTGGGAAGCACAGATACGCGTATTTT. Encoded protein: CASKGSQGALGKHRYAYF.

This clonotype was detected ten times or more. The rearrangement uses TRBV20-1 and TRBJ2-1; TRBD2 might be the D (5 bases). V was trimmed by 5 bases and J by 7 bases, leaving 15 bases between them. CDR1 is DFQATT, CDR2 SNEGSKA, per germline (reference sequence). This CDR3 comprises 13 residues. The CDR3 DNA follows: TGCAGTGCTTGGATTCGCGAGGGTAATGAGCAGTTCTTC. Translating it yields CSAWIREGNEQFF.